The next 17 T cell receptor beta chains were all read from a single sample in a study of beta chain features in type 1 diabetes (dated by TCRdb to about 2018). The method behind the library was the immunoSEQ multiplex PCR assay. The High Capacity cDNA Reverse Transcription Kit was used to reverse transcribe all of the isolated RNA, meaning that expressed TCRB transcripts were what got sequenced. This is the immuneACCESS table as TCRdb keeps it, with only in-frame sequences that have V and J called. A part of the clones is gone; compared with another copy, unresolved V genes explain less than half, and the rest is unexplained. Recorded for this sample are approximately 140,000 clones; 6.9% of them occurred a single time. The ten largest account for more than 1.1% of the sample. Sequencing used central memory CD4+ T cells from blood. Receptors were obtained from a woman in her 30s in good health.

This CDR3 reads CATSTQGNEQYF. The CDR3, as DNA: TGTGCCACCAGCACTCAGGGAAACGAGCAGTACTTC. The chain couples TRBV15 to TRBJ2-7; the D gene is possibly TRBD1 (5 bases). The CDR3 length is 12 residues. V lost 4 bases, J lost 5 bases, and 9 bases lay in between. The germline V gene encodes CDR1 LNHNV and CDR2 YYDKDF (reference sequence). Using reference TRBV15 and TRBJ2-7 for the parts outside the CDR3, the full variable domain is DAMVIQNPRYQVTQFGKPVTLSCSQTLNHNVMYWYQQKSSQAPKLLFHYYDKDFNNEADTPDNFQSRRPNTSFCFLDIRSPGLGDTAMYLCATSTQGNEQYFGPGTRLTVT.

The rearrangement uses TRBV5-4 and TRBJ2-3; a possible D gene is TRBD1 (6 bases). This CDR3 spans 14 amino acids. In germline, CDR1 is SGHNT, CDR2 YYREEE (reference sequence). V lost 7 bases, J lost 5 bases, and 17 bases lay in between. CDR3 in DNA: TGTGCCAGCTCACGAGGGGGAGTGGGAGATACGCAGTATTTT. It translates to CASSRGGVGDTQYF.

This clone has a handful of counts. This rearrangement joins TRBV7-2 to TRBJ2-4; tentative D call: TRBD2 (6 bases). This CDR3 is built from 15 residues. The V gene lost 5 bases and the J gene lost 3 bases, with 14 bases spanning the gap. In germline, CDR1 is SGHTA, CDR2 FQGNSA. For the CDR3, the DNA is TGTGCCAGCAGCCTATACGGAGCGGGCAAAAACATTCAGTACTTC. This gives the protein CASSLYGAGKNIQYF.

This clone was recorded at least ten times. The V and J genes are TRBV29-1 and TRBJ1-3; the D gene is possibly TRBD1 (6 bases). V gave up 4 bases and J gave up 4 bases, with 11 bases separating them. The CDR3 is 13 residues long. Germline CDR1 and CDR2: SQVTM and ANQGSEA. The CDR3 nucleotides are TGCAGCGTTGGGACAGAGATGGGAAACACCATATATTTT. Translation: CSVGTEMGNTIYF.

The chain uses TRBV7-9 and TRBJ1-2; unclear D gene. CDR1 and CDR2 from the germline V gene are SEHNR and FQNEAQ (reference sequence). This CDR3 region has 13 residues. The germline V and J ends were trimmed by 5 bases and 2 bases, with 9 bases remaining between them. The CDR3 is CASSRGENYGYTF. Here the CDR3 DNA reads TGTGCCAGCAGCCGCGGGGAGAACTATGGCTACACCTTC.

This clone was recorded a few times. CDR3 protein: CASSLKGSGPYNEQFF. Written as DNA, the CDR3 is TGTGCCAGCAGCTTAAAGGGGTCCGGCCCCTACAATGAGCAGTTCTTC. The chain uses TRBV7-3 and TRBJ2-1; TRBD1 might be the D (5 bases). The CDR3 is 16 amino acids. Germline V gene lookup returns CDR1 SGHTA and CDR2 FQGTGA. V lost 1 base to trimming and J lost 2 bases, with 12 bases between them. The whole variable domain, remainder taken from reference TRBV7-3 and TRBJ2-1, is GAGVSQTPSNKVTEKGKYVELRCDPISGHTALYWYRQSLGQGPEFLIYFQGTGAADDSGLPNDRFFAVRPEGSVSTLKIQRTERGDSAVYLCASSLKGSGPYNEQFFGPGTRLTVL.

This chain joins TRBV19 and TRBJ2-5; D perhaps matches TRBD2 (6 bases). The V gene lost 10 bases and the J gene lost 1 base, with 16 bases spanning the gap. This CDR3 has 14 amino acids. CDR1 LNHDA and CDR2 SQIVND come from the germline V gene (reference sequence). The CDR3 coding sequence is TGTGCCACCAAAAGCACTAGCTCCCAAGAGACCCAGTACTTC. This encodes CATKSTSSQETQYF.

The CDR3 region has the DNA TGTGCCTCCCACGGACTAGCGGGTAACACAGATACGCAGTATTTT. Its protein product is CASHGLAGNTDTQYF. This chain uses TRBV30 with TRBJ2-3, with 11 positions matching TRBD2. In germline, CDR1 is GTSNPN, CDR2 SVGIG (reference sequence). After removal of 7 bases from V and 2 bases from J, the junction contained 8 bases not matched to a gene. The CDR3 covers 15 residues.

This clone was seen ten or more times. The chain has TRBV11-1 and TRBJ2-7; TRBD2 agrees at 10 bases. This CDR3 is built from 14 residues. V trimming: 5 bases; J trimming: 3 bases; junction bases outside the gene matches: 4. From germline, CDR1 is SGHAT and CDR2 FQDESV (reference sequence). The CDR3 DNA reads TGTGCCAGCAGCCCGGGACTAGCGAACTACGAGCAGTACTTC. Translated, it gives CASSPGLANYEQYF.

At least ten counts were recorded for this clone. The chain joins TRBV29-1 to TRBJ2-3, with 9 bases aligning to TRBD1. With V trimmed by 5 bases and J by 4 bases, 13 bases remained unmatched. CDR3 size: 16 residues. The V gene's germline CDR1 is SQVTM and CDR2 ANQGSEA. The DNA for the CDR3 is TGCAGCGTTCCACCATGGCCGGGACAGGGCGCAGATACGCAGTATTTT. The encoded protein is CSVPPWPGQGADTQYF.

This clone was picked up many times. The gene calls are TRBV15 and TRBJ2-3; TRBD2 agrees at 9 bases. Per germline, CDR1 LNHNV and CDR2 YYDKDF (reference sequence). CDR3 length: 15 residues. Unmatched junction bases numbered 1, after V lost 3 bases and J lost 0 bases. CDR3: CATSSTSGSTDTQYF. The CDR3 DNA reads TGTGCCACCAGCAGTACTAGCGGGAGCACAGATACGCAGTATTTT.

This clone was detected ten times or more. Here the CDR3 reads CASSQEDRVEYNEQFF. CDR3 DNA sequence: TGCGCCAGCAGCCAAGAGGACAGGGTCGAGTACAATGAGCAGTTCTTC. This chain uses TRBV4-3 with TRBJ2-1; 8 positions agree with TRBD1. After removal of 0 bases from V and 4 bases from J, the junction contained 5 bases not matched to a gene. This CDR3 region has 16 residues. Germline V CDR1 and CDR2: LGHNA, YSLEER.

This clone was counted only a few times. V gene TRBV7-3 combines with J gene TRBJ2-2; 7 bases match TRBD2. Trimming removed 3 bases from V and 4 bases from J; junction bases left unmatched: 8. The CDR3 consists of 16 residues. The germline gives CDR1 SGHTA, CDR2 FQGTGA. This CDR3 reads CASSFDGGLPTGELFF. The CDR3 nucleotides read TGTGCCAGCAGCTTCGACGGGGGGTTACCCACCGGGGAGCTGTTTTTT.

This clone was counted only a few times. The V and J genes are TRBV4-3 and TRBJ2-7, with D unresolved. The CDR3 sequence is 14 residues long. Germline assignment: CDR1 LGHNA and CDR2 YSLEER. V lost 4 bases, J lost 0 bases, and 10 bases lay in between. The CDR3 sequence is CASSPKTSSYEQYF. Written as DNA, the CDR3 is TGCGCCAGCAGCCCCAAAACGAGCTCCTACGAGCAGTACTTC.

Only a few counts were recorded for this clone. V and J are TRBV28 and TRBJ2-2, with D maybe TRBD2 (5 bases). Germline V CDR1 and CDR2: MDHEN, SYDVKM. CDR3 length equals 13 residues. Trimming pared 3 bases from V and 5 bases from J, leaving 7 bases between. The CDR3 DNA follows: TGTGCCAGCAGTTTGGGCGGGACCGGGGAGCTGTTTTTT. Amino acids: CASSLGGTGELFF.

The chain is built from TRBV11-2 and TRBJ2-3; D unclear. CDR1 is SGHAT and CDR2 is FQNNGV in the germline V gene. Trimming removed 4 bases at V and 2 bases at J, with 13 bases between. This CDR3 contains 15 residues. CDR3: CASSSRGQSTDTQYF. The CDR3 DNA sequence: TGTGCCAGCAGCTCTCGTGGCCAGTCCACAGATACGCAGTATTTT.

The sample holds many counts of this clone. V usage is TRBV29-1 and J usage is TRBJ1-5, with D unclear. V lost 4 bases to trimming and J lost 2 bases, with 15 bases between them. The germline V gene has CDR1 SQVTM and CDR2 ANQGSEA. The CDR3 extends over 15 amino acids. The CDR3 coding sequence is TGCAGCGTTGCCGATGGCTTTCTGGGCAATCAGCCCCAGCATTTT. Its protein is CSVADGFLGNQPQHF.